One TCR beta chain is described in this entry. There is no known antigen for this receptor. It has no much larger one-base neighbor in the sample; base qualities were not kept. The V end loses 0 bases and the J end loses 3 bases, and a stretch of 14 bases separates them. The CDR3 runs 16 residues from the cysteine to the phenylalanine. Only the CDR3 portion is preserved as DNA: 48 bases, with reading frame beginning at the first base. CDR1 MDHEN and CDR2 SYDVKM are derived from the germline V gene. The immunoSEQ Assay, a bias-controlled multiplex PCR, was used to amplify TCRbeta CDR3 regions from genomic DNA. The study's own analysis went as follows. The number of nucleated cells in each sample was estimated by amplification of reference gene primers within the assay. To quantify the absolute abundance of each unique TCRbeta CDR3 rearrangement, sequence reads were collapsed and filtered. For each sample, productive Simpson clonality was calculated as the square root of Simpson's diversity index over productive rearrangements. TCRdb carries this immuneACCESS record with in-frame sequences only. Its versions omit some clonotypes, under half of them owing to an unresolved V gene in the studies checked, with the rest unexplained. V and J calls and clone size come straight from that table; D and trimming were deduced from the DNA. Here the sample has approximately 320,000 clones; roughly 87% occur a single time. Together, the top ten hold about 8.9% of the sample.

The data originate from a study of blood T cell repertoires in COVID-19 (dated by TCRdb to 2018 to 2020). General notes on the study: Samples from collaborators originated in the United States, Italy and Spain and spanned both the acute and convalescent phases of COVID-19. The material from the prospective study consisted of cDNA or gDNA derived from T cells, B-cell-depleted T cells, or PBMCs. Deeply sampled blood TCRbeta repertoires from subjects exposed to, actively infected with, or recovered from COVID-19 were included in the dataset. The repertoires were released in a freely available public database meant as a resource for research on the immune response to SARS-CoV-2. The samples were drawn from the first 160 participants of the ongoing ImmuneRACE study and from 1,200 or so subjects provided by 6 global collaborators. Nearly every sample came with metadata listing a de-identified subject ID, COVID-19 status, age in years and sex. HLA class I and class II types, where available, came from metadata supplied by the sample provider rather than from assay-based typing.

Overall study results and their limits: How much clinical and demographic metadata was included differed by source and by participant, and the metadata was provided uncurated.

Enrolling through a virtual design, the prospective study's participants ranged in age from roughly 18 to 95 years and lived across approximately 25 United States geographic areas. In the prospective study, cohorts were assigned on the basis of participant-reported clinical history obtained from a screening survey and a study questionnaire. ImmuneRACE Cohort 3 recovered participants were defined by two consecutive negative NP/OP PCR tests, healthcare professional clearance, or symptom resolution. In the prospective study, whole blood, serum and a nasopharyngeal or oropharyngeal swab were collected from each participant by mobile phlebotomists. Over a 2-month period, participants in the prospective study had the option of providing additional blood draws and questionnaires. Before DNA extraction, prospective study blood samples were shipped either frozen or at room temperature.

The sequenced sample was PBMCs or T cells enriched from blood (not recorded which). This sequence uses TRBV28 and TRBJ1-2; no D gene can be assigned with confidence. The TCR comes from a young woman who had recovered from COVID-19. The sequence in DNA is TGTGCCAGCAGTTTATGGTATCGACAATATGACTATGGCTACACCTTC. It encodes CASSLWYRQYDYGYTF.